The entry below describes one TCR beta chain. Sequenced by immunoSEQ multiplex PCR; TCRdb stores in-frame clones only, minus some. The data contain 80,000 to 100,000 clones, 92% of them singletons. The CDR3 extends over 12 amino acids. In germline, CDR1 is GTSNPN, CDR2 SVGIG (reference sequence). This entry belongs to a study of control samples from healthy donors and cancer patients. This receptor was taken from a human donor in good health. The donor label of this sample is uncertain. This chain links TRBV30 with TRBJ2-1, with 8 bases that match TRBD1. Sequences were obtained from blood. The CDR3 reads CVGRNRGDEQFF. CDR3 nucleotides: TGTGTCGGAAGGAACAGGGGGGATGAGCAGTTCTTC. Drawing the rest from reference TRBV30 and TRBJ2-1, the complete variable domain is SQTIHQWPATLVQPVGSPLSLECTVEGTSNPNLYWYRQAAGRGLQLLFYSVGIGQISSEVPQNLSASRPQDRQFILSSKKLLLSDSGFYLCVGRNRGDEQFFGPGTRLTVL.